Below, one T cell receptor beta chain is given with its context. A few counts support this clone. The antigen it binds to is not known. The input lacks base qualities; no much larger clone sits a single base away. This entry comes from a study of T cell clones after liver transplantation (dated by TCRdb to about 2019). Background for the entire study: Samples were obtained from ITN030ST, a randomized trial in which withdrawal of immunosuppression was attempted within 2 years of liver transplantation. Donor-reactive T cell clones were identified by TCRbeta sequencing after a pre-transplant mixed lymphocyte reaction and then tracked in post-transplant blood. Third party-reactive TCRbeta sequences were also identified from pre-transplant MLRs to serve as an antigen-independent comparator for donor-reactive sequences. Three of the eight recipients were HCV-positive; the others were transplanted for non-autoimmune, non-viral indications. Subjects received no induction therapy and standard immunosuppression until randomization at 12-24 months post-transplant. Tolerance meant complete immunosuppression withdrawal for at least one year without liver enzymes rising beyond twice the upper limit of normal. Blood samples were taken pre-transplant, pre-randomization before withdrawal, and post-randomization after full withdrawal or failed withdrawal. The study cohort included 8 liver transplant recipients, of whom 3 were classified as tolerant and 5 as non-tolerant. The investigation overall reported the following: In a couple of subjects, low numbers of available donor cells limited the measurable donor-reactive repertoire. The decline in donor-reactive sequences exceeded the decline in third party-reactive sequences, suggesting partial antigen-specific deletion that was unrelated to withdrawal success. When repertoire turnover was accounted for, significantly reduced detection of donor-reactive sequences was found in 7 of 8 subjects for CD4 and in 8 of 8 subjects for CD8. In 5 of 8 subjects, regardless of tolerance or HCV status, circulating donor-reactive CD4 TCRbeta sequences dropped significantly post-transplant. The conclusions were preliminary, being limited by small, heterogeneous patient numbers and by non-standardized post-transplant time points. Because no allograft tissue specimens were available, donor-reactive T cells may have migrated into the graft instead of being deleted.

High-throughput TCRbeta CDR3 sequencing of frozen genomic DNA was performed by immunoSEQ, including PCR amplification, mapping, bias correction and internal controls. The published analysis was carried out like this. Only productive rearrangements were retained, and each unique TCRbeta sequence was defined by its CDR3 nucleotide sequence together with its V and J gene. A sequence counted as donor-reactive only if the sequence showed at least 5-fold expansion in CFSE-low cells compared with unstimulated pre-transplant cells and had a frequency of at least 0.01%. To ensure at least 90% detection power, minimum frequency thresholds were set for each subject based on that subject's lowest-template unstimulated sample. Jensen-Shannon divergence between the top 1000 TCRbeta sequences post-transplant and pre-transplant was used to measure repertoire turnover. Two-sided Fisher's exact tests were used to test for changes in how often donor-reactive sequences were detected. The table comes from immuneACCESS by way of TCRdb, which keeps in-frame sequences with V and J called. Part of the clones is missing from these tables; in studies checked, under half for an unresolved V gene and the rest for unknown reasons. V and J calls and clone size are copied from that table; D and trimming were computed from the DNA. The sample records approximately 26,000 clones, more than 65% of which are singletons. The top ten clonotypes cover approximately 3% of the sample.

The sample's time point label is to be understood as: pre-transplant. Unstimulated PBMCs, after thawing, were stained for CD3, CD4 and CD8 and then FACS-sorted into CD3+CD4+ and CD3+CD8+ populations. Each of the 8 studied subjects was randomized to immunosuppression withdrawal. Genomic DNA was isolated with the Qiagen DNeasy Blood and Tissue Kit. The CDR3 contains 13 residues, cysteine and phenylalanine counted. The retained sequence is limited to the CDR3, 39 bases, with the frame set at the first base. The germline V gene specifies SQVTM as CDR1 and ANQGSEA as CDR2. The junction shows trimming of 3 bases on V and 5 bases on J, plus 13 bases between the germline ends.

The TCR originated in a human donor who received a liver transplant. This material consisted of CD4+ T cells from blood, taken before liver transplant. The V gene is TRBV29-1 and the J gene is TRBJ1-2; the D gene is not confidently resolved. The CDR3 region has the sequence CSVEIDRRYGYTF. The sequence in DNA is TGCAGCGTTGAGATTGACCGCCGATATGGCTACACCTTC.